Reported below is one T cell receptor (beta chain). This specimen comes from a study of T cell responses to AZD1222 COVID-19 vaccine. CDR1 and CDR2 (germline): SGHNT, YYREEE (reference sequence). The V gene lost 0 bases and the J gene lost 0 bases, with 18 bases spanning the gap. The CDR3 sequence is 18 residues long. The assay was immunoSEQ multiplex PCR, and TCRdb's table has in-frame clones only and misses some. In the table there are 110,000 to 150,000 clones, around nine tenths of which are singletons. Material: peripheral blood, obtained on day 0 of AZD1222 vaccination. This receptor was obtained from an adult in good health. The chain recombines TRBV5-4 with TRBJ1-1; the D is unclear. This CDR3 reads CASSLEGRPQAMNTEAFF. For the CDR3, the DNA is TGTGCCAGCAGCTTGGAAGGCCGCCCACAAGCTATGAACACTGAAGCTTTCTTT.